This T cell receptor beta chain was captured in a study of human T cells and chemical hapten exposure. Time point defined: patch test 1, 2 weeks after DPC sensitization. Treatment here: therapeutic diphenylcyclopropenone sensitization with weekly scalp DPC. The template was total RNA from unfractionated whole blood. Only a few counts were recorded for this clonotype. Germline V CDR1 and CDR2: LGHDT, YNNKEL (reference sequence). V shed 4 bases, J shed 5 bases, and the junction held 14 bases outside the gene matches. This CDR3 contains 18 residues. TCRdb re-called the RACE reads with MiXCR, one entry per CDR3 protein. The sample holds 150,000 to 200,000 distinct CDR3 sequences, 20% to 25% seen once.

The TCR sequence derives from a woman in her fifties or sixties with alopecia areata. Some clones in this sample may be carry-over from other donors' samples. This sample comprised whole blood, obtained in connection with sensitization to the hapten diphenylcyclopropenone (DPC). V is TRBV3-1 and J is TRBJ2-7; TRBD2 agrees at 13 bases. CDR3 DNA sequence: TGTGCCAGCAGCCGCGGGACTAGCGGGATGCGTTGGGCACACGAGCAGTACTTC. Translated, it gives CASSRGTSGMRWAHEQYF.